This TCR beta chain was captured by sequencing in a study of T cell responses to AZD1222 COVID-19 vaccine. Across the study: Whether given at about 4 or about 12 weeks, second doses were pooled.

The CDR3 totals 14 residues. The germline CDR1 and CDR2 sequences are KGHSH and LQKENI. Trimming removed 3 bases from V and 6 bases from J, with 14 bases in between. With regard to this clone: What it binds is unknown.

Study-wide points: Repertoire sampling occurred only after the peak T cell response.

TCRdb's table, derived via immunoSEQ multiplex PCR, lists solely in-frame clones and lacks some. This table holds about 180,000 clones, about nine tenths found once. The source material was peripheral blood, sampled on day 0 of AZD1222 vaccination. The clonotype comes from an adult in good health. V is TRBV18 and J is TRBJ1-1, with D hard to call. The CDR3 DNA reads TGTGCCAGCTCACCCCCCGGGTCGCCGCCTGAAGCTTTCTTT. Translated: CASSPPGSPPEAFF.